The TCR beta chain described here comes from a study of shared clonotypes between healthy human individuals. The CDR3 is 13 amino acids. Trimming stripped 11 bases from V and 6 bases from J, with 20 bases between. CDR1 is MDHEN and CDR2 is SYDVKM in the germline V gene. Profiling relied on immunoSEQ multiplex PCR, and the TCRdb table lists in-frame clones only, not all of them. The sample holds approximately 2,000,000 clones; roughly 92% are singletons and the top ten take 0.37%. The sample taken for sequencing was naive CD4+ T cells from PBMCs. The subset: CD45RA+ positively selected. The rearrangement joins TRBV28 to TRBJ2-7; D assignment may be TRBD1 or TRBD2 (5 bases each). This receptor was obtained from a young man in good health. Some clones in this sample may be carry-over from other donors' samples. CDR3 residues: CASTGTPQAEQYF. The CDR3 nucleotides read TGTGCCTCAACCGGGACCCCTCAGGCCGAGCAGTACTTC.